These 29 T cell receptor beta chains came from one sample sequenced in a study of cytomegalovirus exposure and HLA in healthy donors. PCR was performed using 60 Vbeta and 13 Jbeta primers. Measured with immunoSEQ multiplex PCR; TCRdb has only the in-frame clones, and not every one. The table includes 59,000 or so clones, 85% to 90% detected once. Sequenced input: PBMCs. These receptors were collected from a female donor in good health and CMV-seronegative.

This chain joins TRBV7-6 and TRBJ2-3; TRBD2 agrees at 15 bases. Looked up from germline, CDR1 is SGHVS and CDR2 is FNYEAQ. The CDR3 covers 16 residues. V lost 5 bases and J lost 4; bases outside the gene matches: 4. Here the CDR3 reads CASSPGLAGGADTQYF. CDR3 in DNA: TGTGCCAGCAGCCCGGGACTAGCGGGGGGTGCAGATACGCAGTATTTT.

The chain employs TRBV10-3 and TRBJ1-4; TRBD1 matches 7 bases. The CDR3 runs 13 residues. V trimming: 10 bases; J trimming: 1 base; junction bases outside the gene matches: 3. Germline CDR1 and CDR2: ENHRY and SYGVKD. CDR3 residues: CATHRGTNEKLFF. The DNA of the CDR3 is TGTGCCACCCACAGGGGAACTAATGAAAAACTGTTTTTT.

Turning to this clone: It is likely a read error, because the conserved phenylalanine at the end of the CDR3 is missing. CDR3 nucleotide sequence: TGTGCCAGCAGCGGAGGACAGGGGATGTATACTGAAGCTTTCCTT. Translating gives CASSGGQGMYTEAFL. This chain connects TRBV5-6 to TRBJ1-1; 9 positions match TRBD1. V lost 4 bases to trimming and J lost 5 bases; unmatched junction nucleotides: 9. Germline V gives CDR1 SGHDT, CDR2 YYEEEE. The CDR3 runs to 15 residues.

The chain couples TRBV30 to TRBJ2-2; 8 bases are shared with TRBD1. J was trimmed by 1 base and V by 1 base; bases with no gene match: 2. Germline V CDR1 and CDR2: GTSNPN, SVGIG (reference sequence). The CDR3 is 15 amino acids. CDR3 protein: CAWSGQGKNTGELFF. CDR3 nucleotide sequence: TGTGCCTGGAGTGGACAGGGGAAGAACACCGGGGAGCTGTTTTTT.

The V gene is TRBV6-1, the J gene TRBJ1-3; D may be TRBD1 (6 bases). The V and J ends lost 6 bases and 4 bases respectively, with 16 bases between them. Germline V gives CDR1 MNHNS, CDR2 SASEGT. This CDR3 region has 15 residues. The chain's CDR3 is CASRLARGIGNTIYF. CDR3 coding DNA: TGTGCCAGCAGATTAGCGAGGGGGATCGGAAACACCATATATTTT.

This clone was counted a few times. This chain connects TRBV18 to TRBJ2-1, with 12 bases aligning to TRBD2. This CDR3 is built from 20 residues. Unmatched junction bases numbered 10, after V lost 1 base and J lost 0 bases. Per germline, CDR1 KGHSH and CDR2 LQKENI. The CDR3: CASSPRITSGGMSSYNEQFF. The CDR3 DNA follows: TGTGCCAGCTCACCACGTATTACTAGCGGGGGGATGAGCTCCTACAATGAGCAGTTCTTC.

This clone showed up just once. The V gene is TRBV4-3, the J gene TRBJ2-5; 8 bases fit TRBD2. The V and J ends lost 0 bases and 4 bases, in that order; junction bases with no gene match: 4. Per the germline V gene, CDR1 is LGHNA and CDR2 is YSLEER. The CDR3 is 15 amino acids. CDR3 nucleotides: TGCGCCAGCAGCCAAGATCTCAGCGGGAGAGAGACCCAGTACTTC. It encodes CASSQDLSGRETQYF.

The genes are TRBV5-5 and TRBJ2-2; 10 nucleotides line up with TRBD2. CDR3 length: 16 amino acids. Germline CDR1 SGHKS, CDR2 YYEKEE (reference sequence). J gave up 4 bases and V 1 base, and 4 bases lay outside the gene matches. The CDR3: CASSLTSGIPTGELFF. CDR3 sequence (DNA): TGTGCCAGCAGCTTGACTAGCGGGATTCCCACCGGGGAGCTGTTTTTT.

The rearrangement joins TRBV6-1 to TRBJ1-6; 9 bases are a match to TRBD1. CDR1 MNHNS and CDR2 SASEGT come from the germline V gene. The CDR3 extends over 14 amino acids. Losses at the gene ends were 8 bases for V and 10 bases for J; bases not matched to a gene: 9. CDR3 in amino acids: CASQAQGARSPLHF. The CDR3 DNA sequence: TGTGCCAGCCAAGCACAGGGGGCTCGGTCACCCCTCCACTTT.

This clone was observed a single time. CDR3 sequence (DNA): TGTGCCAGCAGCGATACAGGGGGCGATTCACCCCTCCACTTT. Translation: CASSDTGGDSPLHF. The chain couples TRBV9 to TRBJ1-6; 9 bases align to TRBD1. Germline V gives CDR1 SGDLS, CDR2 YYNGEE. The CDR3 extends over 14 amino acids. Trimming at V came to 3 bases and at J to 8 bases, leaving 3 bases not matched to a gene.

The gene calls are TRBV5-4 and TRBJ2-2; 8 bases are shared with TRBD1. The CDR3 is 16 residues long. V shed 0 bases and J 6 bases; nucleotides not matched to a gene: 7. Per germline, CDR1 SGHNT and CDR2 YYREEE (reference sequence). The CDR3 sequence is CASSLALSGGAGELFF. In nucleotides, the CDR3 is TGTGCCAGCAGCTTGGCCTTATCAGGGGGCGCCGGGGAGCTGTTTTTT.

The V call is TRBV7-9, the J call TRBJ1-1, with 8 bases matching TRBD1. The CDR3 is 16 amino acids. Germline V gives CDR1 SEHNR, CDR2 FQNEAQ (reference sequence). V was pared by 1 base and J by 2 bases, with 6 bases of the junction left unmatched. Written as DNA, the CDR3 is TGTGCCAGCAGCTTAGTTCAGGGACAGGTAAACACTGAAGCTTTCTTT. Its translation is CASSLVQGQVNTEAFF.

The J gene is TRBJ2-3, the V gene TRBV19, with D perhaps TRBD1 (6 bases). Germline V CDR1 and CDR2: LNHDA, SQIVND (reference sequence). The length of the CDR3 is 13 residues. Trimming took off 4 bases at V and 9 bases at J, with 14 bases between the two ends. In nucleotides, the CDR3 is TGTGCCAGTAGTACCCCTGAGAGGGGGACGCAGTATTTT. Translation: CASSTPERGTQYF.

The CDR3 spells CASSSRLAVDGNEQFF. The CDR3 nucleotides are TGTGCCAGCAGCTCACGCCTAGCGGTGGACGGGAATGAGCAGTTCTTC. The chain joins TRBV11-2 to TRBJ2-1, with 7 bases matching TRBD2. The CDR3 loop spans 16 amino acids. From germline, CDR1 is SGHAT and CDR2 FQNNGV. J gave up 7 bases and V 4 bases, and 13 bases lay outside the gene matches.

The chain uses TRBV6-1 and TRBJ2-7, with a weak D call TRBD2 (5 bases). Germline CDR1 is MNHNS and CDR2 is SASEGT. The CDR3 runs to 13 residues. Trimming removed 5 bases from V and 7 bases from J, with 15 bases in between. The CDR3 reads CASSTGSRREQYF. Here the CDR3 DNA reads TGTGCCAGCAGTACGGGATCCCGGAGAGAGCAGTACTTC.

The chain couples TRBV19 to TRBJ2-1; D not resolved. This CDR3 has 15 residues. Trimming stripped 6 bases from V and 0 bases from J, with 12 bases between. Per the germline V gene, CDR1 is LNHDA and CDR2 is SQIVND (reference sequence). DNA of the CDR3: TGTGCCAGTAGGGCGCGGAGCCCCTCCTACAATGAGCAGTTCTTC. Its protein is CASRARSPSYNEQFF.

The V gene is TRBV9, the J gene TRBJ2-7; TRBD1 is a possible D gene (6 bases). The CDR3 has 15 amino acids. Trimming took off 0 bases at V and 4 bases at J, with 14 bases between the two ends. Germline assignment: CDR1 SGDLS and CDR2 YYNGEE. CDR3 in amino acids: CASSVEGTLEYEQYF. In nucleotides, the CDR3 is TGTGCCAGCAGCGTAGAGGGGACACTAGAATACGAGCAGTACTTC.

The gene calls are TRBV27 and TRBJ1-3; TRBD1 is a possible D gene (5 bases). The length of the CDR3 is 13 residues. V gave up 6 bases and J gave up 8 bases, with 14 bases separating them. From germline, CDR1 is MNHEY and CDR2 SMNVEV (reference sequence). The DNA for the CDR3 is TGTGCCAGCAGGGCGAGGGGAGGGGACACCATATATTTT. This codes for CASRARGGDTIYF.

The chain combines TRBV19 with TRBJ1-1; no definite D call. Per the germline V gene, CDR1 is LNHDA and CDR2 is SQIVND (reference sequence). The CDR3 is 14 residues long. Trimming took 3 bases from V and 2 from J, leaving 10 bases between them. DNA of the CDR3: TGTGCCAGTAGTATCCGGCGGGGAAACACTGAAGCTTTCTTT. This gives the protein CASSIRRGNTEAFF.

V and J are TRBV25-1 and TRBJ1-5, with TRBD1 matching over 7 bases. V gave up 0 bases and J gave up 4 bases; unmatched junction bases: 3. There are 15 residues in the CDR3. Germline V gene lookup returns CDR1 MGHDK and CDR2 SYGVNS. The CDR3 region is CASSEYEGANQPQHF. For the CDR3, the DNA is TGTGCCAGCAGTGAATATGAGGGGGCTAATCAGCCCCAGCATTTT.

The chain links TRBV7-9 to TRBJ2-1, with D perhaps matching TRBD2 (7 bases). Germline CDR1 and CDR2: SEHNR and FQNEAQ (reference sequence). Trimming removed 5 bases at V and 4 bases at J, with 15 bases between. This CDR3 comprises 15 residues. CDR3 sequence (DNA): TGTGCCAGCAGCGATAACCGGGGGGCTTACAATGAGCAGTTCTTC. It is translated as CASSDNRGAYNEQFF. Drawing the rest from reference TRBV7-9 and TRBJ2-1, the complete variable domain is DTGVSQNPRHKITKRGQNVTFRCDPISEHNRLYWYRQTLGQGPEFLTYFQNEAQLEKSRLLSDRFSAERPKGSFSTLEIQRTEQGDSAMYLCASSDNRGAYNEQFFGPGTRLTVL.

V usage is TRBV7-9 and J usage is TRBJ2-7; D remains ambiguous. Germline CDR1 is SEHNR and CDR2 is FQNEAQ (reference sequence). Trimming shortened V by 2 bases and J by 2 bases, and 19 bases separated the two germline ends. The CDR3 loop spans 17 amino acids. The CDR3 coding sequence is TGTGCCAGCAGCTTACTTTCACGCGGCCCCACTCCCTACGAGCAGTACTTC. This translates into CASSLLSRGPTPYEQYF.

This sequence joins TRBV10-1 and TRBJ1-1; 8 bases match TRBD1. With 5 bases clipped from V and 5 bases from J, the junction kept 7 bases outside the gene matches. CDR1 WNHNN and CDR2 SYGVQD come from the germline V gene (reference sequence). This CDR3 comprises 14 residues. The CDR3 sequence: CASSPFTGGTEAFF. The CDR3 bases are TGCGCCAGCAGTCCATTCACAGGGGGGACTGAAGCTTTCTTT.

The V and J genes are TRBV7-9 and TRBJ1-6, with no clear D. This CDR3 region has 15 residues. Germline-derived CDR1 and CDR2 are SEHNR and FQNEAQ (reference sequence). The germline V and J ends were trimmed by 5 bases and 0 bases, with 8 bases remaining between them. The CDR3 nucleotides are TGTGCCAGCAGCGTACGTAGCTCCTATAATTCACCCCTCCACTTT. The encoded protein is CASSVRSSYNSPLHF. Variable domain in full (rest from reference TRBV7-9 and TRBJ1-6): DTGVSQNPRHKITKRGQNVTFRCDPISEHNRLYWYRQTLGQGPEFLTYFQNEAQLEKSRLLSDRFSAERPKGSFSTLEIQRTEQGDSAMYLCASSVRSSYNSPLHFGNGTRLTVT.

The chain employs TRBV12-5 and TRBJ2-7; no clear D gene. The CDR3 is 11 residues long. Trimming took off 5 bases at V and 6 bases at J, with 8 bases between the two ends. In germline, CDR1 is LGHNT, CDR2 FRNRAP. The CDR3 sequence: CASGLGSEQYF. The CDR3, as DNA: TGTGCTAGTGGTCTTGGTAGCGAGCAGTACTTC.

The chain combines TRBV5-7 with TRBJ1-6; tentative D call: TRBD1 (6 bases). TRBV5-7 is an ORF for which the function is uncertain. The CDR3 spans 16 residues. V dropped 4 bases and J dropped 8 bases, with 19 bases sitting between them. This CDR3 is CASSTSDRRWDSPLHF. The CDR3 DNA reads as TGTGCCAGCAGCACAAGTGACAGGCGATGGGATTCACCCCTCCACTTT.

The rearrangement joins TRBV9 to TRBJ1-5, with D unclear. Per germline, CDR1 SGDLS and CDR2 YYNGEE. The CDR3 consists of 14 residues. Trimming took 4 bases from V and 3 from J, leaving 11 bases between them. The CDR3 loop reads CASSPRGNNQPQHF. The CDR3 bases are TGTGCCAGCAGCCCGCGAGGGAACAATCAGCCCCAGCATTTT.

The V call is TRBV9, the J call TRBJ1-2; no clear D gene. V was clipped by 0 bases and J by 9 bases, with 15 bases between them. Germline CDR1 SGDLS, CDR2 YYNGEE. The CDR3 has 14 residues. CDR3 sequence: CASSVVAGYGSYTF. The CDR3 DNA reads as TGTGCCAGCAGCGTAGTTGCGGGGTATGGTAGCTACACCTTC.

The chain employs TRBV7-6 and TRBJ1-3; D may be TRBD1 (6 bases). CDR3 length equals 16 residues. The ends were cut back, 5 bases at V and 2 bases at J, with 16 bases in the middle. Germline V gives CDR1 SGHVS, CDR2 FNYEAQ. In DNA form, the CDR3 reads TGTGCCAGCAGCCTCGGACAGCCGGGTACTGGAAACACCATATATTTT. Amino acids: CASSLGQPGTGNTIYF.